One and the same sample provided the 13 T cell receptor beta chains below, sequenced in a study of PD-1 blockade in classical Hodgkin lymphoma. The assay was immunoSEQ multiplex PCR, and TCRdb's table has in-frame clones only and misses some. This sample has around 34,000 clones, with 80% to 95% found just once. All patients relapsed after autologous stem cell transplantation, and brentuximab vedotin exposure varied. CD4+ T cells were purified from thawed PBMCs by negative selection. The specimen comprised CD4+ T cells from blood, sampled at baseline. These receptor sequences come from a human donor with classical Hodgkin lymphoma.

The J gene is TRBJ2-5, the V gene TRBV7-9, with D uncertain. The CDR3 runs 14 residues. Germline-derived CDR1 and CDR2 are SEHNR and FQNEAQ (reference sequence). Trimming stripped 2 bases from V and 3 bases from J, with 10 bases between. The CDR3 sequence: CASSLTRPEETQYF. DNA for the CDR3: TGTGCCAGCAGCTTAACAAGACCAGAAGAGACCCAGTACTTC. Full variable domain (rest looked up from reference TRBV7-9 and TRBJ2-5): DTGVSQNPRHKITKRGQNVTFRCDPISEHNRLYWYRQTLGQGPEFLTYFQNEAQLEKSRLLSDRFSAERPKGSFSTLEIQRTEQGDSAMYLCASSLTRPEETQYFGPGTRLLVL.

The chain's CDR3 is CASSLAVLAGEDEKLFF. The CDR3 DNA sequence: TGCGCCAGCAGCTTGGCCGTTTTGGCAGGGGAGGATGAAAAACTGTTTTTT. The J gene is TRBJ1-4, the V gene TRBV5-1, with D possibly TRBD1 on 6 matching bases. The CDR3 consists of 17 residues. Deletions cut 0 bases from V and 6 bases from J, with 18 bases between. The germline CDR1 and CDR2 sequences are SGHRS and YFSETQ.

The J gene is TRBJ2-3, the V gene TRBV10-2, with 13 bases that match TRBD2. The V gene end was trimmed by 0 bases and the J gene end by 5 bases; junction bases not matched to a gene: 5. Germline V CDR1 and CDR2: WSHSY, SAAADI. This CDR3 is built from 17 residues. As DNA, the CDR3 is TGCGCCAGCAGTGAGTCGAGGACTAGCGGGAGCGGAGATACGCAGTATTTT. Translation gives CASSESRTSGSGDTQYF.

This clone was observed once. This chain uses TRBV7-8 with TRBJ2-7; TRBD2 matches 8 bases. The CDR3 is 15 residues long. With V trimmed by 5 bases and J by 7 bases, 13 bases remained unmatched. In germline, CDR1 is SGHVS, CDR2 FQNEAQ. CDR3 residues: CASSPSGGAPREQYF. DNA for the CDR3: TGTGCCAGCAGCCCGTCGGGGGGGGCACCTCGGGAGCAGTACTTC.

This chain joins TRBV9 and TRBJ2-4; the D gene could be TRBD1 or TRBD2 (7 bases each). Trimming removed 2 bases from V and 7 bases from J, with 16 bases in between. From germline, CDR1 is SGDLS and CDR2 YYNGEE. This CDR3 spans 15 amino acids. The CDR3 coding sequence is TGTGCCAGCAGCGTGGGAGGGGGCTACATTAACATTCAGTACTTC. Its protein is CASSVGGGYINIQYF. Based on the CDR3 plus reference TRBV9 and TRBJ2-4, the full variable domain is DSGVTQTPKHLITATGQRVTLRCSPRSGDLSVYWYQQSLDQGLQFLIQYYNGEERAKGNILERFSAQQFPDLHSELNLSSLELGDSALYFCASSVGGGYINIQYFGAGTRLSVL.

The chain carries TRBV4-1 and TRBJ1-4; D is unresolved. Germline loops: CDR1 MGHRA, CDR2 YSYEKL. The CDR3 covers 13 residues. With 1 base removed from V and 4 bases from J, the gap between germline ends came to 4 bases. The CDR3 DNA sequence: TGCGCCAGCAGCCAAGCCCTTAATGAAAAACTGTTTTTT. Protein product: CASSQALNEKLFF.

This rearrangement joins TRBV11-1 to TRBJ2-1; D is perhaps TRBD2 (7 bases). The CDR3 extends over 17 amino acids. Looked up from germline, CDR1 is SGHAT and CDR2 is FQDESV (reference sequence). The V gene lost 5 bases and the J gene lost 4 bases, with 21 bases spanning the gap. In DNA, the CDR3 is TGTGCCAGCAGCCACAAATGGGGGGGACAACAGTACAATGAGCAGTTCTTC. Amino acid sequence: CASSHKWGGQQYNEQFF.

This clone appeared a single time. The chain couples TRBV6-6 to TRBJ1-5; TRBD1 aligns across 7 bases. Trimming removed 7 bases from V and 5 bases from J; junction bases left unmatched: 11. Germline CDR1 is MNHNY and CDR2 is SVGAGI (reference sequence). The CDR3 covers 15 residues. The CDR3 nucleotides are TGTGCCAGCAAGCACGGGCAGGGGGATCATCAGCCCCAGCATTTT. Translation gives CASKHGQGDHQPQHF.

V and J are TRBV5-1 and TRBJ1-2; D uncertain. V gave up 0 bases and J gave up 7 bases, with 10 bases separating them. The CDR3 consists of 13 residues. CDR1 is SGHRS and CDR2 is YFSETQ in the germline V gene. The CDR3 nucleotides read TGCGCCAGCAGCTTGGACGGGAGTGTTGGCTACACCTTC. Amino acids: CASSLDGSVGYTF.

The chain recombines TRBV30 with TRBJ2-1; D gene ambiguous. Germline V CDR1 and CDR2: GTSNPN, SVGIG (reference sequence). This CDR3 is built from 16 residues. Trimming removed 0 bases from V and 3 bases from J, with 15 bases in between. As DNA, the CDR3 is TGTGCCTGGAGTGTAAGGCCAGCCCAATTCTACAATGAGCAGTTCTTC. Translated: CAWSVRPAQFYNEQFF. Together with reference TRBV30 and TRBJ2-1, the CDR3 gives the full variable domain: SQTIHQWPATLVQPVGSPLSLECTVEGTSNPNLYWYRQAAGRGLQLLFYSVGIGQISSEVPQNLSASRPQDRQFILSSKKLLLSDSGFYLCAWSVRPAQFYNEQFFGPGTRLTVL.

The chain combines TRBV28 with TRBJ2-7; D gene uncertain. Trimming removed 3 bases at V and 2 bases at J, with 8 bases between. The CDR3 extends over 13 amino acids. Germline assignment: CDR1 MDHEN and CDR2 SYDVKM. The CDR3, as DNA: TGTGCCAGCAGTTTTCCCGCGACCTACGAGCAGTACTTC. Its protein product is CASSFPATYEQYF.

V gene TRBV7-9 combines with J gene TRBJ2-7, with 9 positions matching TRBD1. J was trimmed by 4 bases and V by 6 bases; bases with no gene match: 7. Germline V gene data show CDR1 as SEHNR and CDR2 as FQNEAQ (reference sequence). This CDR3 comprises 14 residues. Here the CDR3 DNA reads TGTGCCAGCAGTCCACAGGGGGCCCTTTACGAGCAGTACTTC. This sequence encodes CASSPQGALYEQYF.

The chain links TRBV7-8 to TRBJ2-3; D may match TRBD1 or TRBD2 (5 bases each). Trimming removed 7 bases at V and 2 bases at J, with 22 bases between. Germline CDR1 is SGHVS and CDR2 is FQNEAQ. This CDR3 spans 17 amino acids. In DNA form, the CDR3 reads TGTGCCAGCACCCTCTTCACCCGGGACCCCTCCACAGATACGCAGTATTTT. Translated, it gives CASTLFTRDPSTDTQYF.